Listed below are T cell receptor beta chains from one sample, sequenced in a study of Graves' ophthalmopathy and Graves' hyperthyroidism. TCRdb recomputed calls from the multiplex PCR reads with MiXCR, one row per CDR3 protein. Of approximately 460,000 distinct CDR3 sequences detected, approximately 14% appear once; the ten largest clones hold approximately 9.8%. Sequencing was performed on blood. The receptors stem from a woman in her twenties or thirties with Graves' ophthalmopathy. Each CDR3 is given with its conserved first and last residue. Each record gives: J gene, clone size, D gene, V gene, CDR3 DNA, CDR3 protein. A D gene is named only where the DNA matches it firmly. Size tells how often a clone was seen (once, few, many) or the class of an expanded clone, and some rows leave it out.

TRBJ2-2,many,NA,TRBV9,TGTGCCAGCAGCGTAGGGACAGCGGGGCGTGACACCGGGGAGCTGTTTTTT,CASSVGTAGRDTGELFF
TRBJ1-1,many,NA,TRBV30,TGTGCCTGGAAAGGGGACACTGAAGCTTTCTTT,CAWKGDTEAFF
TRBJ2-7,many,TRBD1,TRBV6-1,TGTGCCAGCAGTGAATTGGGACAGGGCTACGAGCAGTACTTC,CASSELGQGYEQYF
TRBJ1-1,few,TRBD1,TRBV7-6,TGTGCCAGCAGCCCTGTTTCCCGACAGGGGGGTACAAACACTGAAGCTTTCTTT,CASSPVSRQGGTNTEAFF
TRBJ2-5,many,NA,TRBV12-3/TRBV12-4,TGTGCCAGCAGTACGAGTCACCGGGACTCTGGGGTGGAGACCCAGTACTTC,CASSTSHRDSGVETQYF
TRBJ2-2,many,TRBD2,TRBV6-1,TGTGCCAGTGGAGTGTCTAGCGGGACGGGCGGGGAGCTGTTTTTT,CASGVSSGTGGELFF
TRBJ2-7,few,NA,TRBV30,TGTGCCTCGCCGGGGCCTAACCGCTACGAGCAGTACTTC,CASPGPNRYEQYF
TRBJ2-5,many,TRBD2,TRBV29-1,TGCAGCGCTGACCGACTAGCGTCGACGGGGGAGACCCAGTACTTC,CSADRLASTGETQYF
TRBJ2-7,many,TRBD1,TRBV20-1,TGCAATGCTGAAGAAGCCGGGACAGCTTCCTACGAGCAGTACTTC,CNAEEAGTASYEQYF
TRBJ2-7,NA,TRBD2,TRBV5-1,TGCGCCAGCAGCCATCAGACTAGCTCCTCCTACGAGCAGTACTTC,CASSHQTSSSYEQYF
TRBJ1-5,many,NA,TRBV12-3/TRBV12-4,TGTGCCAGCAGTTTATGGGGGACAAAGGGTCAGCCCCAGCATTTT,CASSLWGTKGQPQHF
TRBJ2-6,few,TRBD2,TRBV4-1,TGCGCCAGCAGCCAAGCTCGGGGCAGGGAGGGAACAGGGGCCAACGTCCTGACTTTC,CASSQARGREGTGANVLTF
TRBJ2-7,NA,TRBD1,TRBV12-3/TRBV12-4,TGTGCCAGCAGTTTCCGACAGGGGGGGGAGCAGTACTTC,CASSFRQGGEQYF
TRBJ2-7,NA,TRBD2,TRBV28,TGTGCCAGCAGTCCCCCTCGGGGTCTAGCGGGAGGCCGTCTCGACGAGCAGTACTTC,CASSPPRGLAGGRLDEQYF
TRBJ2-7,NA,NA,TRBV12-3/TRBV12-4,TGTGCCAGCAGTCCTAGGGACCCCTACGAGCAGTACTTC,CASSPRDPYEQYF
TRBJ1-6,few,NA,TRBV6-1,TGTGCCAGCAGCCCGCTGTCAGATAATTCACCCCTCCACTTT,CASSPLSDNSPLHF
TRBJ1-2,many,TRBD1,TRBV7-2,TGTGCCAGCAGCTTCACGCGGACAGGTGGGGTTCGCTACACCTTC,CASSFTRTGGVRYTF
TRBJ2-5,NA,TRBD2,TRBV6-2/TRBV6-3,TGTGCCCATGGGGGGGATCAAGAGACCCAGTACTTC,CAHGGDQETQYF
TRBJ2-7,NA,TRBD2,TRBV20-1,TGCAGTGCTAGGATTTTGGAGACTAGCGGGAGAGCCCCCTACGAGCAGTACTTC,CSARILETSGRAPYEQYF
TRBJ2-7,NA,TRBD2,TRBV5-1,TGCGCCAGCAGCTCCGTAGCGGGGCTCTCCTACGAGCAGTACTTC,CASSSVAGLSYEQYF